The clone carrying this T cell receptor beta chain was seen only once. What it binds is unknown. This entry belongs to a study of identifying expanded T cells in peripheral blood. Regarding the study as a whole: Approximately two-week clone count variance significantly increased as total template count grew.

V was pared by 4 bases and J by 0 bases, with 4 bases of the junction left unmatched. CDR1 and CDR2 from the germline V gene are SQVTM and ANQGSEA. This CDR3 has 15 amino acids. No infections or other immune events were documented during collection. TCRdb's copy holds only in-frame clones and misses some; the assay was immunoSEQ multiplex PCR. The sample has tens of thousands of clones, about 91% seen once. The chain couples TRBV29-1 to TRBJ2-1; 9 bases agree with TRBD2. What was sequenced was blood. The sequence came from a person aged 18 to 75 in good health. In DNA, the CDR3 is TGCAGCGTTGTGACTAGCGGCAGCTCCTACAATGAGCAGTTCTTC. Amino acid sequence: CSVVTSGSSYNEQFF.